This entry lists 8 T cell receptor beta chains sequenced from one sample in a study of shared clonotypes between healthy human individuals. Assay used: immunoSEQ multiplex PCR; TCRdb lists only in-frame clones, some missing. Among roughly 2 million clones listed, around 95% were seen once. The sequencing sample was made of naive CD4+ T cells sorted from blood. Sample subset: CD45RA+ positively selected. These receptor sequences come from a man aged 18 to 30 in good health.

The J gene is TRBJ2-3, the V gene TRBV11-2; the match to TRBD2 covers 11 bases. After removal of 5 bases from V and 2 bases from J, the junction contained 3 bases not matched to a gene. Germline V gene lookup returns CDR1 SGHAT and CDR2 FQNNGV. The CDR3 totals 15 residues. In DNA, the CDR3 is TGTGCCAGCAGCGTTAGCGGGGGGGACACAGATACGCAGTATTTT. Protein sequence: CASSVSGGDTDTQYF.

This chain connects TRBV19 to TRBJ2-2; D unresolved. Germline V gene sequence: CDR1 LNHDA, CDR2 SQIVND (reference sequence). The length of the CDR3 is 15 residues. V was cut by 3 bases and J by 1 base, with 9 bases left in between. CDR3 protein: CASSMTTLNTGELFF. The DNA for the CDR3 is TGTGCCAGTAGTATGACGACTTTGAACACCGGGGAGCTGTTTTTT.

The chain couples TRBV11-3 to TRBJ1-1; 12 bases line up with TRBD1. After removal of 5 bases from V and 0 bases from J, the junction contained 4 bases not matched to a gene. CDR1 is SGHNT and CDR2 is YENEEA in the germline V gene. The CDR3 spans 16 residues. The DNA of the CDR3 is TGTGCCAGCAGCGGCGGGACAGGGGGCCTGAACACTGAAGCTTTCTTT. Translated: CASSGGTGGLNTEAFF.

On this clone itself: Within the sample, other DNA sequences also encode this same CDR3. This chain joins TRBV7-3 and TRBJ2-5; 8 bases line up with TRBD2. Germline CDR1 and CDR2: SGHTA and FQGTGA. The CDR3 loop spans 14 amino acids. V was clipped by 1 base and J by 5 bases; unmatched bases: 3. DNA of the CDR3: TGTGCCAGCAGCTTAAGCGGGGGGTTGGAGACCCAGTACTTC. Amino acids: CASSLSGGLETQYF.

The chain employs TRBV6-5 and TRBJ2-3; D gene unclear. The V end lost 6 bases, the J end lost 0 bases, and 13 bases lay between the germline ends. The CDR3 spans 15 residues. Per germline, CDR1 MNHEY and CDR2 SVGAGI. The CDR3 protein is CASSRWTTSTDTQYF. The CDR3 DNA sequence: TGTGCCAGCAGCCGCTGGACGACTAGCACAGATACGCAGTATTTT.

The genes are TRBV18 and TRBJ2-7; D unclear. The CDR3 is made up of 15 amino acids. Deletions cut 3 bases from V and 5 bases from J, with 17 bases between. From germline, CDR1 is KGHSH and CDR2 LQKENI. The CDR3 is CASSPLHGLENEQYF. CDR3 DNA sequence: TGTGCCAGCTCACCGTTACATGGGTTAGAAAACGAGCAGTACTTC.

V gene TRBV4-1 combines with J gene TRBJ1-5; 9 bases agree with TRBD1. CDR3 size: 16 residues. Looked up from germline, CDR1 is MGHRA and CDR2 is YSYEKL. The V gene end was trimmed by 1 base and the J gene end by 6 bases; junction bases not matched to a gene: 7. CDR3 DNA: TGCGCCAGCAGCCAAGCCGGGACAGGGACGTTTCAGCCCCAGCATTTT. Protein sequence: CASSQAGTGTFQPQHF.

This clone was seen only once. The J gene is TRBJ2-2, the V gene TRBV5-1; D ambiguous. The ends were cut back, 0 bases at V and 4 bases at J, with 16 bases in the middle. The germline CDR1 and CDR2 sequences are SGHRS and YFSETQ. This CDR3 has 17 amino acids. This CDR3 is CASSLGGRSSATGELFF. CDR3 bases: TGCGCCAGCAGCTTGGGTGGGCGAAGCTCGGCCACCGGGGAGCTGTTTTTT. Full variable domain (rest looked up from reference TRBV5-1 and TRBJ2-2): KAGVTQTPRYLIKTRGQQVTLSCSPISGHRSVSWYQQTPGQGLQFLFEYFSETQRNKGNFPGRFSGRQFSNSRSEMNVSTLELGDSALYLCASSLGGRSSATGELFFGEGSRLTVL.